This T cell receptor beta chain was profiled in a study of metastatic and nonmetastatic thyroid tumors. Study at large: Repertoire comparisons spanned blood and tumor or nodule tissue from malignant and benign thyroid patients.

No treatment had been given to any patient before thyroid surgery. Comments on this clone: Its antigen is unidentified.

Via MiXCR, TCRdb re-called the PCR reads. The data contain over 35,000 clones, 17% of them singletons. Study results and caveats: Within blood and tumor, benign nodules reportedly had significantly lower TCR beta diversity than malignant thyroid tumors did.

CDR1 is SNHLY and CDR2 is FYNNEI in the germline V gene. Trimming pared 6 bases from V and 4 bases from J, leaving 6 bases between. This CDR3 is built from 11 residues. What was sequenced was tumor tissue. This receptor was taken from a female donor with papillary thyroid cancer or a benign thyroid nodule (not recorded which). Some clones in this sample may be carry-over from other donors' samples. The V call is TRBV2, the J call TRBJ1-2; the D is unclear. For the CDR3, the DNA is TGTGCCAGCAGGCTTCTCTATGGCTACACCTTC. It yields the protein CASRLLYGYTF.